The present T cell receptor (beta chain) was sequenced within a study of blood T cell repertoires in COVID-19. The overall study: The United States, Italy and Spain were the sources of the acute and convalescent COVID-19 samples. From T cells, B-cell-depleted T cells, or PBMCs came the material, which was cDNA or gDNA.

Per the study methods: How many nucleated cells were present was estimated from reference gene primer amplification. Clones were read by immunoSEQ multiplex PCR, and TCRdb kept only the in-frame ones, dropping some. That table supplies the V and J calls and clone size; D and trimming were determined from the DNA. Of more than 200,000 clones in the sample, 83% were seen once. The CDR3 is 13 amino acids. From germline, CDR1 is SGHTA and CDR2 FQGNSA. The germline V and J ends were trimmed by 5 bases and 7 bases, with 13 bases remaining between them. The chain joins TRBV7-2 to TRBJ2-3; no reliable D call. The sample consisted of peripheral blood. The receptor was isolated from a woman aged 40 to 50 with active or convalescent COVID-19. CDR3 coding DNA: TGTGCCAGCAGCCTGGGCCCCAGCAATACGCAGTATTTT. Its translation: CASSLGPSNTQYF.